Given below is one T cell receptor beta chain in context. The germline CDR1 and CDR2 sequences are MGHRA and YSYEKL. Trimming at V came to 0 bases and at J to 6 bases, leaving 11 bases not matched to a gene. The CDR3 contains 18 residues. These data come from a study of blood T cell repertoires in COVID-19. As for the study in general: Italy, Spain and the United States were the sources of the convalescent and acute COVID-19 samples. Sources were T cells, B-cell-depleted T cells, or PBMCs; the material itself was cDNA or gDNA.

Original handling: Amplification with reference gene primers provided the estimates of nucleated cell counts. Clones were read by immunoSEQ multiplex PCR, and TCRdb kept only the in-frame ones, dropping some. V and J calls and clone size are those listed in that table; D and trimming were worked out from the DNA. The sample lists approximately 430,000 clones; more than 80% were seen once. This TCR was recovered from a woman aged 25 to 45 with active or convalescent COVID-19. Material for sequencing was peripheral blood. The rearrangement links TRBV4-1 to TRBJ1-2, with 12 bases identical to TRBD1. DNA of the CDR3: TGCGCCAGCAGCCAAGATGGGACAGGGGGCCCTCTTGCGCATGGCTACACCTTC. Amino acids: CASSQDGTGGPLAHGYTF.